This TCR beta chain was documented in a study of blood T cell repertoires in COVID-19. Looking at the study overall: The samples span acute and convalescent COVID-19 from the United States, Italy and Spain. T cells, B-cell-depleted T cells, or PBMCs supplied cDNA or gDNA.

The ends were cut back, 1 base at V and 6 bases at J, with 19 bases in the middle. This CDR3 contains 16 residues. Germline assignment: CDR1 SGHTS and CDR2 YDEGEE. Original data processing: Using reference gene primer amplification, nucleated cell counts were estimated. Produced via immunoSEQ multiplex PCR; TCRdb's table is partial and in-frame only. V and J calls and clone size are as listed in that table; D and trimming were resolved from the DNA. The sample contains 100,000 to 150,000 clones, around 87% of which appear only once. The sample was peripheral blood. This TCR derives from a man aged 50 or older with active COVID-19. J is TRBJ1-1 and V is TRBV5-8; no clear D. The CDR3 sequence is CASSLSSRGVEAEAFF. The CDR3 DNA reads as TGTGCCAGCAGCTTGTCCTCGCGAGGCGTGGAAGCTGAAGCTTTCTTT.